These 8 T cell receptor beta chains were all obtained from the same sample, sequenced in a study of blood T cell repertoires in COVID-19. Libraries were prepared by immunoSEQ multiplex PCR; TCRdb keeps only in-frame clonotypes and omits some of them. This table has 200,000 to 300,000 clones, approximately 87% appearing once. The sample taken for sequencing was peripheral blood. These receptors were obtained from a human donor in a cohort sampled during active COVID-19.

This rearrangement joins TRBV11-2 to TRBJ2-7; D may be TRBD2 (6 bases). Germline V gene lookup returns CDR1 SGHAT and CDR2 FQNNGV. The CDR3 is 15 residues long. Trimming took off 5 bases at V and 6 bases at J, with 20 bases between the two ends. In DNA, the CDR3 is TGTGCCAGCAGCACCGCTAGCGACCCTTTTTCCGAGCAGTACTTC. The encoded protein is CASSTASDPFSEQYF.

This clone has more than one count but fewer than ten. For the CDR3, the DNA is TGTGCCAGCAGTCCGACGGGCACTGAAGCTTTCTTT. The encoded protein is CASSPTGTEAFF. This chain connects TRBV6-5 to TRBJ1-1; D is unresolved. The CDR3 has 12 residues. Trimming took 5 bases from V and 4 from J, leaving 8 bases between them. CDR1 and CDR2 (germline): MNHEY, SVGAGI.

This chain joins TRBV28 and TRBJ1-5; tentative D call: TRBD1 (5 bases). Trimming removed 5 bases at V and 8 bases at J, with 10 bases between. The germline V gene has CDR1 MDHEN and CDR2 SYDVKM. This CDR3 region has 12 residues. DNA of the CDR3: TGTGCCAGCAGTCCCAGGGTGGAGCCCCAGCATTTT. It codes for CASSPRVEPQHF.

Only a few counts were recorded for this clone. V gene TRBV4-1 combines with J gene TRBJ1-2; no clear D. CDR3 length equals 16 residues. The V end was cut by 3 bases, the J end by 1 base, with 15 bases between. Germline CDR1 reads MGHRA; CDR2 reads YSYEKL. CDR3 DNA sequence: TGCGCCAGCAGCCAGGGTCCCGCGGGCCTTAACTATGGCTACACCTTC. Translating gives CASSQGPAGLNYGYTF.

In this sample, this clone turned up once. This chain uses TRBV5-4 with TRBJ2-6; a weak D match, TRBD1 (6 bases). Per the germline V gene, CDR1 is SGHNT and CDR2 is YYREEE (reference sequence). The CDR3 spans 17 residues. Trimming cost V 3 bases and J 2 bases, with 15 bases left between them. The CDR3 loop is CASSSGQKTPGANVLTF. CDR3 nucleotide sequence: TGTGCCAGCAGCTCTGGACAGAAAACCCCTGGGGCCAACGTCCTGACTTTC.

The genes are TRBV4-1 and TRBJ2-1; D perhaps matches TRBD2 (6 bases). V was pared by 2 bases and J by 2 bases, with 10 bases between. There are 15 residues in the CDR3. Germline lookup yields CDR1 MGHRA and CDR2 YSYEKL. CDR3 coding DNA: TGCGCCAGCAGCCAATGGGACTCACCCTACAATGAGCAGTTCTTC. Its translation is CASSQWDSPYNEQFF.

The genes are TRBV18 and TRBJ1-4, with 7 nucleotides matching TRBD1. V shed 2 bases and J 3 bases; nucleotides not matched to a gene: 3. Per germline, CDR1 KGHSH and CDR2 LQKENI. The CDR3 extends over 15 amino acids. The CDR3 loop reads CASSPTGAANEKLFF. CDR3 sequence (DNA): TGTGCCAGCTCACCAACAGGGGCGGCTAATGAAAAACTGTTTTTT.

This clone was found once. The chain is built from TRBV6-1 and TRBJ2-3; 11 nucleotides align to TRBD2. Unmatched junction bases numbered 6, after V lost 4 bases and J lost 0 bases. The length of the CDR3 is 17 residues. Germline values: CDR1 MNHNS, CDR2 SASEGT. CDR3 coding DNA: TGTGCCAGCAGTGGGCCACTAGCGGGGGACAGCACAGATACGCAGTATTTT. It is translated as CASSGPLAGDSTDTQYF.